This T cell receptor (beta chain) came from a study of regulatory T cells in long-lasting Graves disease. With iRepertoire HTBI primers and Arm-PCR of CDR3 regions, TCR beta libraries were built. MiXCR, run by TCRdb on the multiplex PCR reads, gives a single entry per CDR3 protein. The sample lists some 450,000 distinct CDR3 sequences, approximately 16% occurring once. The trim removed 5 bases at V and 5 bases at J, leaving 6 bases unmatched. The CDR3 contains 16 residues. The germline CDR1 and CDR2 sequences are LGHNA and YNFKEQ. The table lists this clonotype with many counts. Documented time point: newly diagnosed GD, antithyroid drugs for less than 3 months. PBMCs provided the RNA from which the TCR library was made. The data also belong to a second study, concerning T cells in Graves' hyperthyroidism and ophthalmopathy.

This TCR derives from a woman in her 30s with Graves disease. The chain employs TRBV4-2 and TRBJ2-1; 13 nucleotides agree with TRBD2. Material: peripheral blood mononuclear cells (PBMCs), obtained at new diagnosis, from a patient treated with antithyroid drugs. The CDR3 sequence: CASSSPGTSGNNEQFF. The CDR3 nucleotides are TGTGCCAGCAGCTCCCCAGGGACTAGCGGGAACAATGAGCAGTTCTTC.